The 21 T cell receptor beta chains in this list originate from one sample, sequenced in a study of T cell repertoires in cytomegalovirus infection. Using its own MiXCR run on the reads, TCRdb lists one record per CDR3 protein. The sample consists of about 890,000 distinct CDR3 sequences, approximately 33% of them appearing once. For these TCRs, the target antigens are not known. The material sequenced was cultured CD8+ T cells from PBMCs, taken from culture after CMV antigen stimulation. All receptors derive from a human donor in good health (CMV status not recorded). Some clones in this sample may be carry-over from other donors' samples.

The chain combines TRBV6-6 with TRBJ1-3, with TRBD1 identical over 7 bases. The CDR3 has 15 amino acids. Per the germline V gene, CDR1 is MNHNY and CDR2 is SVGAGI (reference sequence). After removal of 0 bases from V and 4 bases from J, the junction contained 3 bases not matched to a gene. CDR3 DNA sequence: TGTGCCAGCAGTTACTCAGACAGGGTGGGAAACACCATATATTTT. It translates to CASSYSDRVGNTIYF.

The sample holds many counts of this clonotype. V is TRBV6-1 and J is TRBJ2-4; 7 positions agree with TRBD1. CDR3 length equals 16 residues. Germline trimming cut 4 bases from V and 1 base from J; bases unmatched to any gene: 7. CDR1 MNHNS and CDR2 SASEGT come from the germline V gene. The CDR3 is CASSGITGEAKNIQYF. DNA for the CDR3: TGTGCCAGCAGTGGGATTACAGGGGAGGCCAAAAACATTCAGTACTTC.

There are a few counts of this clonotype. The gene calls are TRBV5-1 and TRBJ1-1; D may be TRBD1 (6 bases). Trimming pared 6 bases from V and 2 bases from J, leaving 14 bases between. This CDR3 spans 14 amino acids. Germline CDR1 is SGHRS and CDR2 is YFSETQ. The CDR3 DNA reads TGCGCCAGCACCGTCCAGGGGTTTAACACTGAAGCTTTCTTT. Amino acids: CASTVQGFNTEAFF.

The sample holds many counts of this clonotype. The chain carries TRBV19 and TRBJ2-1; 11 bases map to TRBD2. The germline gives CDR1 LNHDA, CDR2 SQIVND (reference sequence). The CDR3 runs to 15 residues. V trimming: 5 bases; J trimming: 2 bases; junction bases outside the gene matches: 2. The DNA for the CDR3 is TGTGCCAGTAGTGTAGCGGGGGGGCCCTACAATGAGCAGTTCTTC. Encoded protein: CASSVAGGPYNEQFF.

This clonotype showed up just a few times. The gene calls are TRBV5-6 and TRBJ2-1; 8 positions match TRBD1. The V and J ends lost 4 bases and 5 bases, in that order; junction bases with no gene match: 14. The germline V gene has CDR1 SGHDT and CDR2 YYEEEE. The CDR3 sequence is 17 residues long. The CDR3 loop reads CASSHKPRDRRDNEQFF. As DNA, the CDR3 is TGTGCCAGCAGCCACAAACCGCGGGACAGGAGAGACAATGAGCAGTTCTTC.

A single count supports this clonotype. The genes are TRBV6-2 or TRBV6-3 and TRBJ2-1; 8 nucleotides match TRBD2. CDR1 and CDR2 from the germline V gene are MNHEY and SVGEGT. Losses at the gene ends were 6 bases for V and 6 bases for J; bases not matched to a gene: 7. The CDR3 has 14 residues. The chain's CDR3 is CASRGLVLSNEQFF. CDR3 bases: TGTGCCAGCAGGGGACTAGTCCTCTCCAATGAGCAGTTCTTC.

The V gene is TRBV15, the J gene TRBJ2-2, with D perhaps matching TRBD1 (6 bases). CDR1 and CDR2 (germline): LNHNV, YYDKDF (reference sequence). V was trimmed by 4 bases and J by 1 base, leaving 16 bases between them. CDR3 length equals 17 residues. CDR3: CATSKTPGHLNTGELFF. In DNA, the CDR3 is TGTGCCACCAGCAAGACACCGGGACACTTGAACACCGGGGAGCTGTTTTTT.

This rearrangement joins TRBV19 to TRBJ2-7; TRBD1 matches at 10 bases. CDR3 length equals 15 residues. With 1 base clipped from V and 5 bases from J, the junction kept 5 bases outside the gene matches. Germline V gene data show CDR1 as LNHDA and CDR2 as SQIVND (reference sequence). CDR3: CASSIGQGAYDEQYF. Written as DNA, the CDR3 is TGTGCCAGTAGTATAGGACAGGGGGCGTACGACGAGCAGTACTTC.

In its sample, this clonotype was seen a few times. The chain links TRBV2 to TRBJ2-1; D is unresolved. The germline V gene encodes CDR1 SNHLY and CDR2 FYNNEI. The CDR3 spans 11 residues. Trimming stripped 4 bases from V and 8 bases from J, with 6 bases between. CDR3 amino acids: CASSGKYEQFF. The CDR3, as DNA: TGTGCCAGCAGTGGCAAGTATGAGCAGTTCTTC.

This clonotype was counted between two and nine times. The chain carries TRBV27 and TRBJ2-1; 9 bases line up with TRBD1. Germline V gives CDR1 MNHEY, CDR2 SMNVEV (reference sequence). V trimming: 7 bases; J trimming: 7 bases; junction bases outside the gene matches: 8. This CDR3 has 14 residues. The CDR3, as DNA: TGTGCCAGCACCAAGACAGGGGGGGTTAATGAGCAGTTCTTC. Translated, it gives CASTKTGGVNEQFF.

The table lists this clonotype with a few counts. The chain carries TRBV7-9 and TRBJ2-6, with a possible D match to TRBD1 (5 bases). The ends were cut back, 5 bases at V and 1 base at J, with 12 bases in the middle. The CDR3 is 16 residues long. Germline values: CDR1 SEHNR, CDR2 FQNEAQ (reference sequence). The CDR3, as DNA: TGTGCCAGCAGCCCCAGGGTTCCTTCTGGGGCCAACGTCCTGACTTTC. This gives the protein CASSPRVPSGANVLTF.

The V gene is TRBV5-4, the J gene TRBJ2-1; TRBD2 matches at 8 bases. The CDR3 contains 17 residues. V was pared by 0 bases and J by 0 bases, with 5 bases of the junction left unmatched. Germline CDR1 is SGHNT and CDR2 is YYREEE (reference sequence). The CDR3 bases are TGTGCCAGCAGCTTGGAACCAGCGGGGGTCTCCTACAATGAGCAGTTCTTC. This translates into CASSLEPAGVSYNEQFF. Complete variable domain (other parts from reference TRBV5-4 and TRBJ2-1): ETGVTQSPTHLIKTRGQQVTLRCSSQSGHNTVSWYQQALGQGPQFIFQYYREEENGRGNFPPRFSGLQFPNYSSELNVNALELDDSALYLCASSLEPAGVSYNEQFFGPGTRLTVL.

The chain employs TRBV27 and TRBJ2-1; perhaps TRBD2 as D (7 bases). This CDR3 is built from 15 residues. V lost 0 bases to trimming and J lost 9 bases, with 15 bases between them. Germline assignment: CDR1 MNHEY and CDR2 SMNVEV (reference sequence). The CDR3 protein is CASSLSWGGRGEQFF. The DNA of the CDR3 is TGTGCCAGCAGTTTATCGTGGGGGGGCCGGGGTGAGCAGTTCTTC.

This clonotype came up a few times. The chain couples TRBV19 to TRBJ1-1; TRBD1 is a possible D gene (5 bases). Germline CDR1 reads LNHDA; CDR2 reads SQIVND (reference sequence). V was pared by 3 bases and J by 6 bases, with 14 bases between. CDR3 size: 14 residues. CDR3 sequence: CASSIMGGAAEAFF. As DNA, the CDR3 is TGTGCCAGTAGTATCATGGGAGGGGCCGCTGAAGCTTTCTTT.

The chain employs TRBV4-3 and TRBJ2-1; 8 bases map to TRBD1. CDR1 and CDR2 (germline): LGHNA, YSLEER. With V trimmed by 0 bases and J by 6 bases, 13 bases remained unmatched. This CDR3 is built from 18 residues. Written as DNA, the CDR3 is TGCGCCAGCAGCCAAGAGAGGACAGGGAATCTAGTAAGCAATGAGCAGTTCTTC. Translation: CASSQERTGNLVSNEQFF.

This clonotype was counted only a few times. The chain links TRBV6-2 or TRBV6-3 to TRBJ2-7; D perhaps matches TRBD1 (6 bases). The CDR3 consists of 14 residues. V lost 7 bases, J lost 3 bases, and 16 bases lay in between. The germline gives CDR1 MNHEY, CDR2 SVGEGT. This chain's CDR3 is CASTKAFRGYEQYF. The CDR3 nucleotides read TGTGCCAGCACGAAGGCCTTCAGGGGCTACGAGCAGTACTTC.

The chain joins TRBV20-1 to TRBJ2-5; TRBD2 might be the D (5 bases). The CDR3 spans 15 residues. The germline CDR1 and CDR2 sequences are DFQATT and SNEGSKA (reference sequence). Trimming left V 0 bases short and J 2 bases short, with 13 bases between. This CDR3 reads CSAREGLRAQETQYF. The CDR3 coding sequence is TGCAGTGCTAGAGAGGGCCTGAGGGCACAAGAGACCCAGTACTTC.

J is TRBJ2-4 and V is TRBV2; D gene ambiguous. Trimming took 4 bases from V and 0 from J, leaving 13 bases between them. This CDR3 region has 16 residues. CDR1 and CDR2 (germline): SNHLY, FYNNEI. The chain's CDR3 is CASSGETFLAKNIQYF. Written as DNA, the CDR3 is TGTGCCAGCAGTGGAGAAACTTTCTTAGCCAAAAACATTCAGTACTTC.

This clonotype was picked up one time. J is TRBJ2-3 and V is TRBV6-5, with 9 bases lining up with TRBD1. The CDR3 runs 16 residues. From germline, CDR1 is MNHEY and CDR2 SVGAGI. The ends lost 4 bases at V and 4 bases at J; junction bases unmatched: 9. For the CDR3, the DNA is TGTGCCAGCAGTTTTACCGGGACAGGGTTCGCAGATACGCAGTATTTT. Residues: CASSFTGTGFADTQYF.

The chain couples TRBV12-3 or TRBV12-4 to TRBJ1-1; weak D call: TRBD1 (6 bases). The CDR3 extends over 13 amino acids. V was trimmed by 6 bases and J by 6 bases, leaving 14 bases between them. DNA for the CDR3: TGTGCCAGCAGGCAACAGGGAAGCTCTGAAGCTTTCTTT. Translation gives CASRQQGSSEAFF.

This rearrangement joins TRBV10-2 to TRBJ1-5, with a weak D call TRBD1 (6 bases). Germline V CDR1 and CDR2: WSHSY, SAAADI. The CDR3 is 14 residues long. V was clipped by 2 bases and J by 7 bases, with 12 bases between them. Here the CDR3 reads CASSEGGQGQPQHF. CDR3 DNA: TGCGCCAGCAGTGAGGGGGGCCAGGGCCAGCCCCAGCATTTT.